Listed here is a single TCR beta chain. Its matching antigen is unknown. The data were obtained in a study of cytomegalovirus exposure and HLA in healthy donors. Broader study findings: Immune exposure information comprised only CMV serostatus. Apparent HLA restriction characterized most CMV-associated TCR beta chains in a later analysis. A cluster of highly shared sequence variants was likely a sequencing artifact.

13 Jbeta primers and 60 Vbeta primers were used for the PCR. Sequencing was performed with immunoSEQ multiplex PCR; in TCRdb, only in-frame clones are kept and a portion is missing. This table has fewer than 95,000 clones, 76% appearing once. V was pared by 3 bases and J by 10 bases, with 13 bases between. The germline CDR1 and CDR2 sequences are SNHLY and FYNNEI. The CDR3 loop spans 13 amino acids. The sample comprised PBMCs. This clonotype originated in a man in his forties in good health and CMV-seronegative. J is TRBJ1-5 and V is TRBV2; TRBD1 is a possible D gene (5 bases). In DNA, the CDR3 is TGTGCCAGCAGTGACGGGGGGGGTAAACCCCAGCATTTT. Translation: CASSDGGGKPQHF.